These T cell receptor beta chains were read from a single sample in a study of T-cell memory formation after mild COVID-19. TCRdb used MiXCR to reprocess the 5' RACE reads, holding one entry per CDR3 protein. The sample holds hundreds of thousands of distinct CDR3 sequences, 15% to 20% seen once. Sequenced input: PBMCs or a T cell subset sorted from them (not recorded which). These receptors were obtained from a man aged 18 to 29 who had mild COVID-19 (a few samples of this study predate the infection). Cell type and time point are not known. The CDR3 runs from the conserved cysteine through the conserved F or W. The D gene is left open where the match is weak. Clone size, where shown, is once, few, many, or a class for clones that have expanded.

>NA|TRBV4-3|19|TRBJ2-6|NA
TGCGCCAGCAGCCGTCAGTCAGGGGGGAGCCTGTCTGGGGCCAACGTCCTGACTTTC
CASSRQSGGSLSGANVLTF
>NA|TRBV5-6|17|TRBJ2-5|TRBD2
TGTGCCAGCAGCCCACTAGCGGGGGGACCCATTGGAAAGACCCAGTACTTC
CASSPLAGGPIGKTQYF
>NA|TRBV6-2/TRBV6-3|15|TRBJ2-5|NA
TGTGCCAGCAGTAGAAACCCTGGGGGCACGGAGACCCAGTACTTC
CASSRNPGGTETQYF
>few|TRBV5-1|16|TRBJ2-3|TRBD2
TGCGCCAGCAGCCCCCCACTAGCGGGGGCCACAGATACGCAGTATTTT
CASSPPLAGATDTQYF
>NA|TRBV30|14|TRBJ1-1|NA
TGTGCCTGGACCCCGACAGCTACGAACACTGAAGCTTTCTTT
CAWTPTATNTEAFF
>NA|TRBV12-3/TRBV12-4|16|TRBJ2-3|NA
TGTGCCAGCAGTCTGCGACTCTCTCAAGGCACAGATACGCAGTATTTT
CASSLRLSQGTDTQYF
>NA|TRBV20-1|16|TRBJ2-5|NA
TGCAGTGCTCTACCAGCCAGGGGCCACAGACAAGAGACCCAGTACTTC
CSALPARGHRQETQYF
>few|TRBV7-9|14|TRBJ2-3|NA
TGTGCCAGCAGCTTTGTTCAGGGGCCAGATACGCAGTATTTT
CASSFVQGPDTQYF
>NA|TRBV4-3|15|TRBJ2-2|NA
TGCGCCAGCAGCCAAGATACCGGGTGGACTGGGGAGCTGTTTTTT
CASSQDTGWTGELFF
>NA|TRBV20-1|16|TRBJ2-1|TRBD1
TGCAGTGCTAGAGACCTTCGACAGGGCTCCTACAATGAGCAGTTCTTC
CSARDLRQGSYNEQFF
>many|TRBV4-3|14|TRBJ1-3|TRBD1
TGCGCCAGCAGCCAAGACGACAGGGGGAACACCATATATTTT
CASSQDDRGNTIYF
>few|TRBV10-2|11|TRBJ2-7|NA
TGCGCCAGCAGTGACGCGGGAAGGGGGTACTTC
CASSDAGRGYF
>NA|TRBV29-1|12|TRBJ2-5|TRBD2
TGCAGCGTTGAAGTTCTTAGCGGGGGAGAGTACTTC
CSVEVLSGGEYF
>many|TRBV6-2/TRBV6-3|12|TRBJ2-7|NA
TGTGCCAGCGATAACGGCTCCTACGAGCAGTACTTC
CASDNGSYEQYF
>few|TRBV7-8|15|TRBJ1-2|NA
TGTGCCAGCAGCCCCTTGGTAGCCTCATACGGGGGCTACACCTTC
CASSPLVASYGGYTF
>few|TRBV12-3/TRBV12-4|13|TRBJ2-5|NA
TGTGCCAGCAGCCCCGAAGGGCCAGAGACCCAGTACTTC
CASSPEGPETQYF
>NA|TRBV5-6|15|TRBJ1-4|NA
TGTGCCAGCAGCTTGGGTATTAGCGGATACGAAAAACTGTTTTTT
CASSLGISGYEKLFF
>once|TRBV2|13|TRBJ1-1|NA
TGTGCCAGCAATTGGGAGCTGAACACTGAAGCTTTCTTT
CASNWELNTEAFF
>few|TRBV7-2|15|TRBJ2-1|TRBD2
TGTGCCAGCAGCTTAGAACTAGCGGGTTTAAATGAGCAGTTCTTC
CASSLELAGLNEQFF
>many|TRBV19|14|TRBJ1-1|NA
TGTGCCAGTAGTATAGATCGAAGGTGGACTGAAGCTTTCTTT
CASSIDRRWTEAFF
>NA|TRBV18|17|TRBJ1-5|NA
TGTGCCAGCTCACCACCGCCTGGGCGGGTTGGCAATCAGCCCCAGCATTTT
CASSPPPGRVGNQPQHF
>NA|TRBV20-1|15|TRBJ2-5|NA
TGCAGTGCTTACATCGGGGGGCCAGCTTATAAGACCCAGTACTTC
CSAYIGGPAYKTQYF
>NA|TRBV4-3|15|TRBJ1-5|NA
TGCGCCAGCAGCCAAGAGAGGGGTCCTCATCAGCCCCAGCATTTT
CASSQERGPHQPQHF
>NA|TRBV11-2|13|TRBJ1-3|NA
TGTGCCAGCAGCCCCCCCTCTGGAAACACCATATATTTT
CASSPPSGNTIYF
>few|TRBV29-1|13|TRBJ2-7|NA
TGCAGCGTAGGGACCGAATTTTTGTACGAGCAGTACTTC
CSVGTEFLYEQYF
>NA|TRBV7-2|14|TRBJ2-5|TRBD1
TGTGCCAGCAGCTCTCGGACAGGTCAAGAGACCCAGTACTTC
CASSSRTGQETQYF
>NA|TRBV27|14|TRBJ2-5|TRBD2
TGTGCCAGCAGGGCCGGGGGGGCCTTGGAGACCCAGTACTTC
CASRAGGALETQYF
>few|TRBV5-5|14|TRBJ1-1|NA
TGTGCCAGCAGTCCACAGGAAGCGAACACTGAAGCTTTCTTT
CASSPQEANTEAFF
>few|TRBV7-9|14|TRBJ2-5|NA
TGTGCCAGCAGCTTACAGTCAGGGAAAGAGACCCAGTACTTC
CASSLQSGKETQYF
>NA|TRBV4-1|13|TRBJ2-1|TRBD1
TGCGCCAGCAGACCGACAGGGTACAATGAGCAGTTCTTC
CASRPTGYNEQFF
>NA|TRBV4-3|13|TRBJ1-2|NA
TGCGCCAGCAGCTCGTACGAGGGTTATGGCTACACCTTC
CASSSYEGYGYTF
>NA|TRBV3-1|15|TRBJ2-5|NA
TGTGCCAGCAGCCAGAGACCTACAGGGCAAGAGACCCAGTACTTC
CASSQRPTGQETQYF
>NA|TRBV6-4|14|TRBJ1-6|TRBD1
TGTGCCAGCAGTTCAACAGGGGACAATTCACCCCTCCACTTT
CASSSTGDNSPLHF
>few|TRBV10-2|16|TRBJ2-1|NA
TGCGCCAGCTCCTCCATGAGGGACTCAAGGCCCCATGAGCAGTTCTTC
CASSSMRDSRPHEQFF
>NA|TRBV7-2|16|TRBJ2-2|NA
TGTGCCAGCAGCCCGGGACATTTCGCGAACACCGGGGAGCTGTTTTTT
CASSPGHFANTGELFF
>few|TRBV20-1|15|TRBJ2-5|TRBD2
TGCAGTGCGCTGACTAGCGGGACGTACCAAGAGACCCAGTACTTC
CSALTSGTYQETQYF
>few|TRBV3-1|11|TRBJ1-5|NA
TGTGCCAGCAGCCGTAGAGGGCCCCAGCATTTT
CASSRRGPQHF
>few|TRBV20-1|15|TRBJ1-3|NA
TGCAGTGCTAGAGGATGGGCAGGGAGTGGAAACACCATATATTTT
CSARGWAGSGNTIYF
>once|TRBV5-1|15|TRBJ1-4|NA
TGCGCCAGCAGCTTGACACAGGGTCGCGGAGAAAAACTGTTTTTT
CASSLTQGRGEKLFF
>NA|TRBV12-3/TRBV12-4|14|TRBJ2-7|TRBD2
TGTGCCAGCAGCCCTACTGGGCGGCTAGCGGGGCAGTACTTC
CASSPTGRLAGQYF
>few|TRBV9|12|TRBJ2-2|NA
TGTGCCAGCAGCCCAGTGGACGGGGAGCTGTTTTTT
CASSPVDGELFF
>few|TRBV9|19|TRBJ2-5|TRBD2
TGTGCCAGCAGCCGTGGACTAGCGGGCTACCTTGGGAGCCAAGAGACCCAGTACTTC
CASSRGLAGYLGSQETQYF
>NA|TRBV15|14|TRBJ2-1|NA
TGTGCCACCAGCAGTCGCCGACAGAACAATGAGCAGTTCTTC
CATSSRRQNNEQFF
>few|TRBV5-6|13|TRBJ1-5|NA
TGTGCCAGCAGCATAGGAGGAGGTCAGCCCCAGCATTTT
CASSIGGGQPQHF
>NA|TRBV20-1|12|TRBJ2-7|NA
TGCAGTGCTGCAGGGAACTTCTACGAGCAGTACTTC
CSAAGNFYEQYF
>NA|TRBV6-5|14|TRBJ1-1|NA
TGTGCCTCCCGGGGGGTACGCGCACAGGGTGAAGCTTTCTTT
CASRGVRAQGEAFF
>few|TRBV4-3|18|TRBJ2-1|TRBD2
TGCGCCAGCAGCCCCTATCTGGGCGGGGGGGCAACCTACAATGAGCAGTTCTTC
CASSPYLGGGATYNEQFF
>NA|TRBV6-1|13|TRBJ2-1|NA
TGTGCCAGCAGTGGACAGTTGGAGGCTGAGCAGTTCTTC
CASSGQLEAEQFF
>many|TRBV6-5|13|TRBJ1-2|NA
TGTGCCAGCAGTTACTCGAGGGGGTACTTCTACACCTTC
CASSYSRGYFYTF
>few|TRBV9|15|TRBJ2-1|NA
TGTGCCAGCAGCTCGTCCGGGACACGGAACAATGAGCAGTTCTTC
CASSSSGTRNNEQFF
>once|TRBV7-2|15|TRBJ1-1|NA
TGTGCCAGCAGCTTAGTACCGGCCTTGAACACTGAAGCTTTCTTT
CASSLVPALNTEAFF
>NA|TRBV9|13|TRBJ2-1|NA
TGTGCCAGCAGCAGCTCACACTACAATGAGCAGTTCTTC
CASSSSHYNEQFF
>few|TRBV4-3|15|TRBJ2-7|TRBD1
TGCGCCAGCAGCCAAGGACCGGGACAGGCCAACGAGCAGTACTTC
CASSQGPGQANEQYF
>NA|TRBV4-1|15|TRBJ1-5|TRBD1
TGCGTCAGCAGCCACTTGGGGGACAGAGGTCAGCCCCAGCATTTT
CVSSHLGDRGQPQHF
>few|TRBV20-1|17|TRBJ2-2|TRBD1
TGCAGTGCTAGAACCGGGACAGGGAGTCTGGTAACCGGGGAGCTGTTTTTT
CSARTGTGSLVTGELFF
>few|TRBV7-6|13|TRBJ2-3|NA
TGTGCCAGCAGCCCGACTAGAGCAGATACGCAGTATTTT
CASSPTRADTQYF
>few|TRBV9|17|TRBJ2-3|NA
TGTGCCAGCAGCGTGCCCCCGCGGGTTGAGGGCACAGATACGCAGTATTTT
CASSVPPRVEGTDTQYF
>few|TRBV20-1|13|TRBJ1-2|NA
TGCAGTGCTAGAGTAGGAGGGTACTATGGCTACACCTTC
CSARVGGYYGYTF
>NA|TRBV12-3/TRBV12-4|12|TRBJ1-2|NA
TGTGCCAGCAGTGAGGGGTACTATGGCTACACCTTC
CASSEGYYGYTF
>many|TRBV4-3|16|TRBJ1-6|NA
TGCGCCAGCAGCCAAGGAAACGGCGCGATTAATTCACCCCTCCACTTT
CASSQGNGAINSPLHF